The 21 T cell receptor beta chains reported below all come from one sample, sequenced in a study of blood T cell repertoires in COVID-19. Method: immunoSEQ multiplex PCR; TCRdb's copy keeps in-frame clones and lacks some. The table records about 270,000 clones, roughly 90% of them present only once. The sample was peripheral blood. Receptors were obtained from a man between 50 and 59 years old with acute or convalescent COVID-19.

The chain has TRBV5-4 and TRBJ2-1, with 7 bases lining up with TRBD1. Germline V gives CDR1 SGHNT, CDR2 YYREEE (reference sequence). After removal of 4 bases from V and 5 bases from J, the junction contained 3 bases not matched to a gene. The CDR3 has 13 residues. CDR3 loop: CASSQTGDNEQFF. The CDR3 DNA reads TGTGCCAGCAGCCAAACAGGGGACAATGAGCAGTTCTTC.

This clone was counted a single time. This chain joins TRBV13 and TRBJ1-5; D remains unclear. Trimming shortened V by 0 bases and J by 0 bases, and 6 bases separated the two germline ends. Germline values: CDR1 PRHDT, CDR2 FYEKMQ (reference sequence). The CDR3 runs to 15 residues. CDR3 DNA: TGTGCCAGCAGCTTAGGGGGCCTTAGCAATCAGCCCCAGCATTTT. It specifies CASSLGGLSNQPQHF.

The chain couples TRBV7-9 to TRBJ1-4, with TRBD1 identical over 7 bases. With V trimmed by 3 bases and J by 2 bases, 6 bases remained unmatched. This CDR3 is 16 amino acids long. In germline, CDR1 is SEHNR, CDR2 FQNEAQ (reference sequence). Here the CDR3 DNA reads TGTGCCAGCAGCTTCGCGACAGGGCCCACTAATGAAAAACTGTTTTTT. Translating gives CASSFATGPTNEKLFF.

V usage is TRBV7-3 and J usage is TRBJ2-1; 10 positions agree with TRBD2. The CDR3 is 16 residues long. Looked up from germline, CDR1 is SGHTA and CDR2 is FQGTGA. With V trimmed by 3 bases and J by 0 bases, 2 bases remained unmatched. The CDR3 here is CASSLIAGGSYNEQFF. CDR3 nucleotides: TGTGCCAGCAGCTTGATAGCGGGGGGCTCCTACAATGAGCAGTTCTTC.

This clone was seen more than once but under ten times. The J gene is TRBJ1-1, the V gene TRBV11-2, with 9 bases that match TRBD1. The CDR3 is made up of 16 amino acids. The V gene end was trimmed by 6 bases and the J gene end by 0 bases; junction bases not matched to a gene: 8. Germline V gene lookup returns CDR1 SGHAT and CDR2 FQNNGV. CDR3 protein: CASRAGQGAMNTEAFF. The CDR3 DNA sequence: TGTGCCAGCAGGGCGGGACAGGGAGCCATGAACACTGAAGCTTTCTTT.

This clone appeared a single time. The junction departs from germline at one end; a sequencing error may be responsible. The V gene is TRBV7-7, the J gene TRBJ1-1, with a weak D call TRBD1 (5 bases). Germline V gene lookup returns CDR1 SSHAT and CDR2 FNYEAQ (reference sequence). The CDR3 loop spans 13 amino acids. Written as DNA, the CDR3 is TGTGCTAGCAGCTTAGCGCTGGGGGGAGAAGCTTTCTTT. This codes for CASSLALGGEAFF.

The V call is TRBV20-1, the J call TRBJ2-3; possibly TRBD1 for D (6 bases). Trimming removed 3 bases at V and 3 bases at J, with 13 bases between. Germline-derived CDR1 and CDR2 are DFQATT and SNEGSKA (reference sequence). The CDR3 extends over 14 amino acids. This chain's CDR3 is CSASSGTRTDTQYF. As DNA, the CDR3 is TGCAGTGCTAGTTCCGGGACACGGACAGATACGCAGTATTTT.

The V call is TRBV19, the J call TRBJ1-5, with 9 bases aligning to TRBD1. This CDR3 spans 15 amino acids. Trimming took 2 bases from V and 4 from J; bases not matched to a gene: 3. The germline V gene has CDR1 LNHDA and CDR2 SQIVND (reference sequence). The CDR3 sequence is CASSILGTGNQPQHF. CDR3 DNA sequence: TGTGCCAGTAGTATATTGGGGACAGGGAATCAGCCCCAGCATTTT.

This clone has ten or more counts. V usage is TRBV5-4 and J usage is TRBJ2-3; unclear D gene. With 2 bases removed from V and 5 bases from J, the gap between germline ends came to 3 bases. The germline V gene has CDR1 SGHNT and CDR2 YYREEE (reference sequence). The CDR3 is made up of 11 amino acids. In nucleotides, the CDR3 is TGTGCCAGCAGCTTACTAGATACGCAGTATTTT. This sequence encodes CASSLLDTQYF.

This chain connects TRBV3-1 (or the pseudogene TRBV3-2) to TRBJ2-7, with D perhaps TRBD2 (6 bases). The CDR3 runs 16 residues. Between the trimmed V and J ends, which lost 1 base and 0 bases, there was a span of 13 bases. CDR1 and CDR2 (germline): LGHDT, YNNKEL (reference sequence). The CDR3 spells CASSQGRDSFSYEQYF. As DNA, the CDR3 is TGTGCCAGCAGCCAAGGACGGGACTCTTTCTCCTACGAGCAGTACTTC.

This clone was seen only once. This sequence joins TRBV9 and TRBJ2-1; 9 nucleotides agree with TRBD2. V shed 5 bases and J 4 bases; nucleotides not matched to a gene: 7. The CDR3 runs to 15 residues. The germline gives CDR1 SGDLS, CDR2 YYNGEE. CDR3 in DNA: TGTGCCAGCAGTTTTAGCGGGGGCTCATACAATGAGCAGTTCTTC. Its protein is CASSFSGGSYNEQFF.

This chain uses TRBV5-8 with TRBJ1-5, with D unclear. CDR3 length: 17 amino acids. Germline V gene lookup returns CDR1 SGHTS and CDR2 YDEGEE. V lost 0 bases, J lost 3 bases, and 16 bases lay in between. CDR3 region: CASSLGSPGRANQPQHF. DNA for the CDR3: TGTGCCAGCAGCTTGGGATCCCCGGGGAGGGCCAATCAGCCCCAGCATTTT.

The chain joins TRBV7-3 to TRBJ2-2; tentative D call: TRBD1 (5 bases). Germline V gene sequence: CDR1 SGHTA, CDR2 FQGTGA. The CDR3 covers 17 residues. V dropped 5 bases and J dropped 0 bases, with 16 bases sitting between them. CDR3 nucleotides: TGTGCCAGCAGCCCCACCGTCAGGGATGCGAACACCGGGGAGCTGTTTTTT. It encodes CASSPTVRDANTGELFF.

The chain couples TRBV9 to TRBJ2-1; TRBD1 might be the D (5 bases). The CDR3 is made up of 13 amino acids. Germline V gene sequence: CDR1 SGDLS, CDR2 YYNGEE. Trimming stripped 2 bases from V and 5 bases from J, with 8 bases between. The CDR3 protein is CASSVRADNEQFF. The CDR3 nucleotides are TGTGCCAGCAGCGTCAGGGCCGACAATGAGCAGTTCTTC.

V and J are TRBV6-4 and TRBJ2-2, with 7 bases aligning to TRBD2. The germline CDR1 and CDR2 sequences are MRHNA and SNTAGT. Trimming at V came to 7 bases and at J to 1 base, leaving 3 bases not matched to a gene. The CDR3 extends over 14 amino acids. The CDR3 DNA reads as TGTGCCAGCAAGTCGGGGGGGAACACCGGGGAGCTGTTTTTT. Protein: CASKSGGNTGELFF.

The chain combines TRBV27 with TRBJ1-5; D is unresolved. The germline V and J ends were trimmed by 0 bases and 5 bases, with 5 bases remaining between them. Germline V gene sequence: CDR1 MNHEY, CDR2 SMNVEV (reference sequence). The CDR3 is made up of 13 amino acids. CDR3 residues: CASSLSRDQPQHF. The CDR3 DNA sequence: TGTGCCAGCAGTTTATCGAGGGATCAGCCCCAGCATTTT.

The rearrangement uses TRBV3-1 (or the pseudogene TRBV3-2) and TRBJ2-5; D remains ambiguous. Trimming took 0 bases from V and 5 from J, leaving 7 bases between them. The CDR3 loop spans 13 amino acids. Germline loops: CDR1 LGHDT, CDR2 YNNKEL (reference sequence). The CDR3 spells CASSQEAEETQYF. Here the CDR3 DNA reads TGTGCCAGCAGCCAAGAAGCCGAGGAGACCCAGTACTTC.

The gene calls are TRBV18 and TRBJ2-1; 7 bases fit TRBD2. CDR1 is KGHSH and CDR2 is LQKENI in the germline V gene. J gave up 8 bases and V 6 bases, and 7 bases lay outside the gene matches. The CDR3 totals 13 residues. CDR3 loop: CASSRLANDEQFF. The CDR3 DNA reads TGTGCCAGCTCCCGACTAGCCAACGATGAGCAGTTCTTC.

The chain uses TRBV19 and TRBJ2-7; D may be TRBD2 (5 bases). CDR3 length: 14 residues. V lost 3 bases, J lost 0 bases, and 9 bases lay in between. Germline assignment: CDR1 LNHDA and CDR2 SQIVND (reference sequence). CDR3 DNA sequence: TGTGCCAGTAGTATGATGGGGAGCTCCTACGAGCAGTACTTC. Its translation is CASSMMGSSYEQYF.

The chain carries TRBV11-1 and TRBJ1-1; 11 bases line up with TRBD1. In germline, CDR1 is SGHAT, CDR2 FQDESV (reference sequence). This CDR3 contains 16 residues. With V trimmed by 8 bases and J by 1 base, 9 bases remained unmatched. The CDR3 reads CASGYPGQGENTEAFF. The DNA of the CDR3 is TGTGCCAGCGGCTATCCGGGACAGGGGGAGAACACTGAAGCTTTCTTT.

The chain is built from TRBV9 and TRBJ2-2; D is perhaps TRBD1 (5 bases). Germline lookup yields CDR1 SGDLS and CDR2 YYNGEE. The CDR3 extends over 15 amino acids. Trimming stripped 3 bases from V and 0 bases from J, with 9 bases between. The CDR3 DNA is TGTGCCAGCAGCGAAGGGGCGACGAACACCGGGGAGCTGTTTTTT. Translated: CASSEGATNTGELFF.